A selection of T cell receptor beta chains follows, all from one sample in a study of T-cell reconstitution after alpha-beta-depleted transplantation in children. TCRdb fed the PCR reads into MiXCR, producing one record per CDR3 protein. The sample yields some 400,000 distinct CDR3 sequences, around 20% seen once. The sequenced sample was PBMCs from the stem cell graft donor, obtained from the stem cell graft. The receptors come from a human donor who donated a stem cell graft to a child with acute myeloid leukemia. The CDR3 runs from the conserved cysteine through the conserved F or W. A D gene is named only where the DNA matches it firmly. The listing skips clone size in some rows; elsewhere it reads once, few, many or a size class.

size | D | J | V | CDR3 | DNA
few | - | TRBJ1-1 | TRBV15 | CATSRDFEAEAFF | TGTGCCACCAGCAGAGATTTTGAAGCTGAAGCTTTCTTT
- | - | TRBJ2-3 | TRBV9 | CASSPTEGGTDTQYF | TGTGCCAGCAGCCCGACAGAGGGGGGCACAGATACGCAGTATTTT
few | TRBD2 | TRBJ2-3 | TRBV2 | CTARLAGTDTQYF | TGCACGGCGAGACTAGCGGGCACAGATACGCAGTATTTT
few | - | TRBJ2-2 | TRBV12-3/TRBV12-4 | CASSTASGNTGELFF | TGTGCCAGCAGTACCGCGAGCGGGAACACCGGGGAGCTGTTTTTT
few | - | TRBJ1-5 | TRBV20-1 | CSAGGGGGNQPQHF | TGCAGTGCTGGCGGTGGGGGGGGCAATCAGCCCCAGCATTTT
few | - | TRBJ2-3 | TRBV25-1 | CASSEPGPTDTQYF | TGTGCCAGCAGTGAGCCGGGACCCACAGATACGCAGTATTTT
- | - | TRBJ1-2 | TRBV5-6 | CASSPAGELQGYTF | TGTGCCAGCAGCCCGGCGGGGGAACTCCAGGGCTACACCTTC
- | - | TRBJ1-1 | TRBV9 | CASSEREAGVRAFF | TGTGCCAGCAGCGAGAGGGAAGCGGGGGTTCGAGCTTTCTTT
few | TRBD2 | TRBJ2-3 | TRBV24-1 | CATSDLQAREGRTDTQYF | TGTGCCACCAGTGATTTGCAGGCGCGGGAGGGGAGGACAGATACGCAGTATTTT
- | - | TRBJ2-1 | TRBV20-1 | CSARRGFLGDNEQFF | TGCAGTGCTAGACGCGGCTTCCTGGGGGACAATGAGCAGTTCTTC
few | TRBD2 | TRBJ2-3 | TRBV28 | CASSPQREGPWDTQYF | TGTGCCAGCAGTCCACAAAGGGAGGGCCCCTGGGATACGCAGTATTTT
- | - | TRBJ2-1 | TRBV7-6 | CASSFLQRNNEQFF | TGTGCCAGCAGCTTCCTCCAGCGGAACAATGAGCAGTTCTTC
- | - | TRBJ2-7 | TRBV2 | CASSEVGGAWYEQYF | TGTGCCAGCAGTGAGGTTGGAGGGGCTTGGTACGAGCAGTACTTC
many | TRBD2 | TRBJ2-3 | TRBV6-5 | CASSYSGRIDTQYF | TGTGCCAGCAGTTATAGCGGGAGGATAGATACGCAGTATTTT
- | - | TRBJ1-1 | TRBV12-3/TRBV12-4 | CASGIQLMNTEAFF | TGTGCCAGCGGCATACAGCTCATGAACACTGAAGCTTTCTTT
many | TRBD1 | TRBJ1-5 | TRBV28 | CASSWDRDNQPQHF | TGTGCCAGCAGTTGGGACAGGGACAATCAGCCCCAGCATTTT
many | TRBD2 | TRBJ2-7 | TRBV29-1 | CSVEAGLDYPEQYF | TGCAGCGTCGAGGCGGGACTAGACTACCCCGAGCAGTACTTC
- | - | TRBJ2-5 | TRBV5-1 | CASSGGSQEETQYF | TGCGCCAGCAGCGGGGGGTCGCAGGAAGAGACCCAGTACTTC
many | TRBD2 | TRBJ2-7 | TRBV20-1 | CSANKGLAVNSYEQYF | TGCAGTGCCAATAAGGGACTAGCGGTAAATTCCTACGAGCAGTACTTC
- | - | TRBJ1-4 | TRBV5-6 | CASSLVGQEKLFF | TGTGCCAGCAGCTTGGTTGGACAGGAAAAACTGTTTTTT
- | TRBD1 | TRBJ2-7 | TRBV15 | CATSRDPGDRGYEQYF | TGTGCCACCAGCAGAGATCCAGGGGACAGGGGCTACGAGCAGTACTTC
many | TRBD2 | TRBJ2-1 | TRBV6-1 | CASNGLAESNEQFF | TGTGCCAGCAATGGACTAGCGGAGAGCAATGAGCAGTTCTTC
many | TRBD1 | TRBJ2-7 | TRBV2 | CASSEVQGAYEQYF | TGTGCCAGCAGTGAAGTCCAGGGGGCCTACGAGCAGTACTTC
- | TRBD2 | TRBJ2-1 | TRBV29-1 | CSGQLGLAGRNEQFF | TGCAGCGGGCAACTCGGACTAGCGGGACGCAATGAGCAGTTCTTC
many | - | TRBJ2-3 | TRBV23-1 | CASSQSDGHTDTQYF | TGCGCCAGCAGTCAAAGCGACGGGCACACAGATACGCAGTATTTT
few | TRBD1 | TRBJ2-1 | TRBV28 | CASISDRFDNEQFF | TGTGCCAGCATTTCGGACAGGTTCGACAATGAGCAGTTCTTC
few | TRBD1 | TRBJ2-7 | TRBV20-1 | CSAVSGTGTHEQYF | TGCAGTGCGGTCTCCGGGACAGGGACCCACGAGCAGTACTTC
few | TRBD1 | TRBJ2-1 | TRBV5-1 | CASTPEGARNEQFF | TGCGCCAGCACTCCCGAGGGGGCGAGGAATGAGCAGTTCTTC
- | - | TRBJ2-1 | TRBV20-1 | CSARGFYNEQFF | TGCAGTGCTAGAGGGTTTTACAATGAGCAGTTCTTC
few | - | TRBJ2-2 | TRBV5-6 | CASSPDRLDTGELFF | TGTGCCAGCAGCCCCGACCGGCTGGACACCGGGGAGCTGTTTTTT
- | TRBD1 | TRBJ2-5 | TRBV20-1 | CSASLAGTGQETQYF | TGCAGTGCTAGTTTGGCCGGGACAGGGCAAGAGACCCAGTACTTC
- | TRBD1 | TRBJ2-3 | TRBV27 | CASSSQGDHTDTQYF | TGTGCCAGCAGTTCCCAGGGGGACCACACAGATACGCAGTATTTT
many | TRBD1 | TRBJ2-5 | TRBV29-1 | CSVTTGGDGTQYF | TGCAGCGTTACAACAGGGGGCGACGGGACCCAGTACTTC
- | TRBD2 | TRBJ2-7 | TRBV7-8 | CASSPTGTIYYEQYF | TGTGCCAGCAGCCCAACCGGGACTATATACTACGAGCAGTACTTC
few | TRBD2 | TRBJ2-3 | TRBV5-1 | CASSLVGLVATDTQYF | TGCGCCAGCAGCCTCGTGGGACTAGTTGCCACAGATACGCAGTATTTT
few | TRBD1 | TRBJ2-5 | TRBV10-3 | CAISEAASGQQETQYF | TGTGCCATCAGTGAGGCGGCGTCGGGACAGCAAGAGACCCAGTACTTC
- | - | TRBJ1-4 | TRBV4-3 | CASSQETGGNNEKLFF | TGCGCCAGCAGCCAAGAGACCGGGGGCAATAATGAAAAACTGTTTTTT
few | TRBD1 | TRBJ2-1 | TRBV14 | CASSHGQVIDNEQFF | TGTGCCAGCAGCCACGGACAGGTAATCGACAATGAGCAGTTCTTC
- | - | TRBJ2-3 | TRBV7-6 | CASSPRPIEGQDTQYF | TGTGCCAGCAGCCCCCGCCCTATCGAGGGCCAAGATACGCAGTATTTT
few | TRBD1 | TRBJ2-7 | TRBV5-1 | CASSVLTGSYEQYF | TGCGCCAGCAGCGTGCTGACAGGGTCCTACGAGCAGTACTTC
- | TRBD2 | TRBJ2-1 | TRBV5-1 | CASRIDLALAGTLNEQFF | TGCGCCAGCAGGATCGATCTAGCACTAGCGGGAACCCTCAATGAGCAGTTCTTC